Included here is one T cell receptor beta chain sequence, with context. The target antigen is unknown. Germline values: CDR1 SGHTA, CDR2 FQGNSA. V gave up 5 bases and J gave up 3 bases, with 13 bases separating them. This CDR3 is 15 amino acids long. The source of the sample is a study of blood T cells in healthy people across ages. General study findings and limits: Across the age range, TCR beta diversity per million T cells fell in a roughly linear way.

With a J-beta primer mix and a sample-barcoded 5' primer, a second PCR ran 7 to 11 cycles. TCRdb fed the 5' RACE reads into MiXCR, producing one record per CDR3 protein. Of about 1.8 million distinct CDR3 sequences listed, around half are singletons. The chain carries TRBV7-2 and TRBJ1-4, with no clear D. This sequence originates from a woman in her 40s in good health. Sequenced sample: blood. CDR3 sequence: CASSPWANSNEKLFF. DNA of the CDR3: TGTGCCAGCAGCCCCTGGGCCAACTCTAATGAAAAACTGTTTTTT.